This record covers a single TCR beta chain. This clone occurred a few times. Its antigen specificity is not known. Nothing much larger sits one base from this clone, and base qualities are not available. These data originate in a study of beta chain features in type 1 diabetes (dated 2018 in TCRdb). For context, the study as a whole: Mean age, gender distribution, total cell number and subset yield were not different between patients and healthy donors. A total of some 100,000,000 sorted cells were examined across all samples, and the number of cells per subset was strongly correlated with RNA yield. The study compared TCRB repertoires of sorted circulating CD4+ T cell subsets between recently diagnosed type 1 diabetes patients and matched healthy donors. Naive and central memory subsets were obtained from all 28 donors, but regulatory and stem cell-like memory subsets were isolated from only 8 patients and roughly eight healthy donors.

As encoded in the germline V gene, CDR1 is ENHRY while CDR2 is SYGVKD. V loses 6 bases, J loses 6 bases, and the germline ends lie 14 bases apart. The CDR3 measures 14 amino acids from cysteine to phenylalanine. The DNA shown is the 42-base CDR3, in frame from base 1. The entire isolated RNA was reverse transcribed using the High Capacity cDNA Reverse Transcription Kit, and thus expressed TCRB transcripts were sequenced. Deep immunoSEQ sequencing was performed on naive, central memory and regulatory T cell samples, with an average of roughly 3.6 million total reads per sample. Sorted cells were lysed in RLT buffer, and RNA was extracted using DNase-treated RNeasy Micro or Mini kits according to cell number. Each cell subset was processed on its own to prevent cross-contamination, while patient and healthy donor samples were processed together. Using the immunoSEQ multiplex PCR, TCRB sequences were amplified from cDNA into 87-bp fragments spanning the CDR3 region. The amplicons were sequenced using the Illumina HiSeq platform. In the paper's pipeline: PCR bias was computationally corrected using synthetic template baselines, reads within Hamming distance 2 were collapsed, and singletons that could not be merged were discarded. By aligning reads against IMGT, V, D and J genes, CDR3 length, and insertions or deletions at six rearrangement sites were assigned. Clonotype counts were normalized to sorted cell number within each subset before computing true diversity and Gini coefficients with the tcR R package. The overlap coefficient, calculated on TCRB nucleotide sequences, was used to measure repertoire sharing. Out-of-frame TCRB sequences from naive cells were analyzed to stand in for the pre-selection repertoire. Here the immuneACCESS table is served through TCRdb, limited to in-frame sequences with V and J called. Missing clones are a known gap in these copies; in checked studies unresolved V genes cover under half, and the rest lacks a known reason. V, J and clone size derive from that table, while D and trimming were established from the DNA sequence. The sample has around 430,000 clones on record, approximately 30% of them singletons. The ten largest clones take up around 0.065% of the sample.

The study at large found these results: At VDJ recombination sites, type 1 diabetes patients had fewer insertions and more deleted nucleotides, which implies abnormalities in thymic rearrangement. Because cDNA was sequenced instead of genomic DNA, activated cells with high expression could be over-represented, although the groups did not differ in activation or CD3 levels. Type 1 diabetes patients showed a moderate but significant shortening of TCRB CDR3 length in all four CD4+ subsets. Shorter templates might be favored by PCR, yet because patient and control samples were amplified and corrected together, any such skew would affect both groups equally. Because the HLA sub-analyses included only small numbers of individuals, any influence of HLA type on TCRB rearrangement was left unresolved. Naive, central memory and regulatory TCRB repertoires appeared to be more alike among patients than among healthy donors.

Each donor gave one peripheral blood draw, approximately 110 mL on average, collected into heparinised tubes. A BD FACSAria II and a panel including CD45RO, CCR7, CD25, CD127, CD95 and CD27 were used to sort naive, central memory, regulatory and stem cell-like memory CD4+ T cells. A purity above 98% was achieved for all sorted populations. Right away, PBMCs were isolated by Lymphoprep density gradient centrifugation and were stained directly, with no culture step. To minimize batch effects, samples were stained and sorted in pairs, one healthy donor with one patient per experiment. The sequence was obtained from a man between 18 and 35 years old in good health. Sequencing used naive CD4+ T cells from blood. This specimen's cell subset or site label, interpreted: true naive CD4+ T cells. This chain joins TRBV10-3 to TRBJ1-4; too little of a D gene remains to name it. The nucleotide sequence is TGTGCCATCAGGGCCGGGAGCGGGGATGAAAAACTGTTTTTT. This yields the protein CAIRAGSGDEKLFF.